A selection of T cell receptor beta chains follows, all from one sample in a study of sequential checkpoint blockade in melanoma. Produced via immunoSEQ multiplex PCR; TCRdb's table is partial and in-frame only. The data hold around 5,000 clones, with 23% observed a single time. The sequencing used tumor tissue (inferred from file names), collected from a patient given nivolumab and ipilimumab in sequence. The receptor set was obtained from a human donor with melanoma. The CDR3 runs from the conserved cysteine through the conserved F or W. Fields, in order: CDR3 DNA, CDR3 protein, D gene, V gene, clone size, J gene. The D gene is left open where the match is weak. A row's size may be missing; if present it is once, few, many or a size class.

CDR3 DNA: TGTGCCAGCAGCGTAGGTCCAGGGGGGCTCGAGCAGTACTTC
CDR3 protein: CASSVGPGGLEQYF
D gene: NA
V gene: TRBV9
clone size: few
J gene: TRBJ2-7

CDR3 DNA: TGTGCCAGCAGTGCCCGACCGTTTTGGGAGCAGTACTTC
CDR3 protein: CASSARPFWEQYF
D gene: NA
V gene: TRBV25-1
clone size: NA
J gene: TRBJ2-7

CDR3 DNA: TGTGCCAGCTCACCAAAAACCGGGACAGAGCACATGGATACGCAGTATTTT
CDR3 protein: CASSPKTGTEHMDTQYF
D gene: TRBD1
V gene: TRBV18
clone size: NA
J gene: TRBJ2-3

CDR3 DNA: TGTGCCAGCAGCTTAGGAGGACTAGCGGGGGGAGAGACCCAGTACTTC
CDR3 protein: CASSLGGLAGGETQYF
D gene: TRBD2
V gene: TRBV11-3
clone size: few
J gene: TRBJ2-5

CDR3 DNA: TGTGCCAGCAGCACGGGACAGGGGTTCTGGGAGACCCAGTACTTC
CDR3 protein: CASSTGQGFWETQYF
D gene: TRBD1
V gene: TRBV6-8
clone size: NA
J gene: TRBJ2-5

CDR3 DNA: TGCAGCGTTGAGGGAACTACTAGCACAGATACGCAGTATTTT
CDR3 protein: CSVEGTTSTDTQYF
D gene: NA
V gene: TRBV29-1
clone size: once
J gene: TRBJ2-3

CDR3 DNA: TGCGCCAGCAGTCAACACAGGGATCAGCCCCAGCATTTT
CDR3 protein: CASSQHRDQPQHF
D gene: NA
V gene: TRBV23-1
clone size: once
J gene: TRBJ1-5

CDR3 DNA: TGTGCCAGCAGCCCCCCCGACTACTACGAGCAGTACTTC
CDR3 protein: CASSPPDYYEQYF
D gene: NA
V gene: TRBV28
clone size: NA
J gene: TRBJ2-7

CDR3 DNA: TGTGCCAGCAGTACAGTCCGGGACGCTAGTAGGGAGACCCAGTACTTC
CDR3 protein: CASSTVRDASRETQYF
D gene: NA
V gene: TRBV2
clone size: few
J gene: TRBJ2-5

CDR3 DNA: TGTGCCAGCAGCTCCCGGGGCGCTCCGGAGGGGCGAGAGACCCAGTACTTC
CDR3 protein: CASSSRGAPEGRETQYF
D gene: NA
V gene: TRBV2
clone size: many
J gene: TRBJ2-5

CDR3 DNA: TGTGCCAGCAGCTTAAGGACAGGGTGGAATGAGCAGTTCTTC
CDR3 protein: CASSLRTGWNEQFF
D gene: TRBD1
V gene: TRBV11-3
clone size: medium-sized
J gene: TRBJ2-1

CDR3 DNA: TGTGCCAGCAGCTTGGCCCGACAGGGGGCAAGTTCACCCCTCCACTTT
CDR3 protein: CASSLARQGASSPLHF
D gene: TRBD1
V gene: TRBV11-3
clone size: few
J gene: TRBJ1-6

CDR3 DNA: TGCAGCGTTGAAGACCGGGACAGGGGGGCCGGTGGCTACACCTTC
CDR3 protein: CSVEDRDRGAGGYTF
D gene: TRBD1
V gene: TRBV29-1
clone size: NA
J gene: TRBJ1-2

CDR3 DNA: TGTGCCAGCAGTTTATATCCCGGGACAGGACAAGAGACCCAGTACTTC
CDR3 protein: CASSLYPGTGQETQYF
D gene: TRBD1
V gene: TRBV28
clone size: NA
J gene: TRBJ2-5

CDR3 DNA: TGTGCCAGCAGCTTAAGCTCACTCAAATATGGCTACACCTTC
CDR3 protein: CASSLSSLKYGYTF
D gene: NA
V gene: TRBV11-3
clone size: NA
J gene: TRBJ1-2

CDR3 DNA: TGTGCCAGTAGTTTTAGCGGGAACTACGAGCAGTACTTC
CDR3 protein: CASSFSGNYEQYF
D gene: TRBD2
V gene: TRBV19
clone size: few
J gene: TRBJ2-7

CDR3 DNA: TGTGCCAGCATCCTCGGGGGACCCACAGATACGCAGTATTTT
CDR3 protein: CASILGGPTDTQYF
D gene: NA
V gene: TRBV6-8
clone size: few
J gene: TRBJ2-3

CDR3 DNA: TGTGCCTGGAGTGTACTCGGACAGGCCTACGAGCAGTACTTC
CDR3 protein: CAWSVLGQAYEQYF
D gene: TRBD1
V gene: TRBV30
clone size: NA
J gene: TRBJ2-7

CDR3 DNA: TGTGCCAGCAGCGTAGGAGGGACAGGGGGAAATCAGCCCCAGCATTTT
CDR3 protein: CASSVGGTGGNQPQHF
D gene: TRBD1
V gene: TRBV9
clone size: medium-sized
J gene: TRBJ1-5

CDR3 DNA: TGCGCCAGCAGCCCCCTCGGGGGGCGTACTTCCTACAATGAGCAGTTCTTC
CDR3 protein: CASSPLGGRTSYNEQFF
D gene: NA
V gene: TRBV5-1
clone size: once
J gene: TRBJ2-1

CDR3 DNA: TGTGCCAGCTCACCCCCCGGGGGGGCGGAGCAGTTCTTC
CDR3 protein: CASSPPGGAEQFF
D gene: TRBD2
V gene: TRBV18
clone size: NA
J gene: TRBJ2-1

CDR3 DNA: TGTGCCAGTAGTATAGATCCGGGGGCGCGGTCTGAAGCTTTCTTT
CDR3 protein: CASSIDPGARSEAFF
D gene: NA
V gene: TRBV19
clone size: NA
J gene: TRBJ1-1

CDR3 DNA: TGTGCCAGCAGTTATTCGGACCTAATCCGGTTACACTACGAGCAGTACTTC
CDR3 protein: CASSYSDLIRLHYEQYF
D gene: NA
V gene: TRBV6-8
clone size: few
J gene: TRBJ2-7

CDR3 DNA: TGTGCCAGCAGCCCACAGGGGGGGATTTCACCCCTCCACTTT
CDR3 protein: CASSPQGGISPLHF
D gene: TRBD1
V gene: TRBV6-8
clone size: NA
J gene: TRBJ1-6

CDR3 DNA: TGTGCCAGCAGCCAATTCCTTGAAGAGACCCAGTACTTC
CDR3 protein: CASSQFLEETQYF
D gene: NA
V gene: TRBV14
clone size: NA
J gene: TRBJ2-5

CDR3 DNA: TGTGCCAGCAGTTTCCGAGGGTGGGGAGGCGATGAGCAGTTCTTC
CDR3 protein: CASSFRGWGGDEQFF
D gene: NA
V gene: TRBV11-3
clone size: medium-sized
J gene: TRBJ2-1

CDR3 DNA: TGTGCCAGCAGAGGGGGAGGGAACACCGGGGAGCTGTTTTTT
CDR3 protein: CASRGGGNTGELFF
D gene: NA
V gene: TRBV25-1
clone size: NA
J gene: TRBJ2-2

CDR3 DNA: TGTGCCAGCAGCCAAGATCGGGGCAGCTTTTCCTACAATGAGCAGTTCTTC
CDR3 protein: CASSQDRGSFSYNEQFF
D gene: NA
V gene: TRBV14
clone size: NA
J gene: TRBJ2-1

CDR3 DNA: TGTGCCAGCAGCTTCGGGGTGGACACCGGGGAGCTGTTTTTT
CDR3 protein: CASSFGVDTGELFF
D gene: NA
V gene: TRBV11-3
clone size: few
J gene: TRBJ2-2

CDR3 DNA: TGTGCCATCAGTCCCGGGACAGGGAACACTGAAGCTTTCTTT
CDR3 protein: CAISPGTGNTEAFF
D gene: TRBD1
V gene: TRBV6-8
clone size: NA
J gene: TRBJ1-1

CDR3 DNA: TGTGCCAGCAGCCCCTCCTTGGGGTATCAGCCCCAGCATTTT
CDR3 protein: CASSPSLGYQPQHF
D gene: NA
V gene: TRBV11-3
clone size: many
J gene: TRBJ1-5

CDR3 DNA: TGTGCCAGCAGCTCCTCGACAGGGGTATACGAGCAGTACTTC
CDR3 protein: CASSSSTGVYEQYF
D gene: TRBD1
V gene: TRBV11-3
clone size: many
J gene: TRBJ2-7

CDR3 DNA: TGCAGCGTTGAAGACGTTGGGGGGACTGAAGCTTTCTTT
CDR3 protein: CSVEDVGGTEAFF
D gene: NA
V gene: TRBV29-1
clone size: NA
J gene: TRBJ1-1

CDR3 DNA: TGTGCCAGCAGCCCTGGACAGGGGGCTGTTGCCGGGCCCCAGCATTTT
CDR3 protein: CASSPGQGAVAGPQHF
D gene: TRBD1
V gene: TRBV11-3
clone size: many
J gene: TRBJ1-5

CDR3 DNA: TGCGCCAGCAGTGAGTCCGGGGGGTATCAGCCCCAGCATTTT
CDR3 protein: CASSESGGYQPQHF
D gene: NA
V gene: TRBV10-2
clone size: NA
J gene: TRBJ1-5

CDR3 DNA: TGTGCCAGCAGTACGGGGACTAACTTGGGCGGGGAGCTGTTTTTT
CDR3 protein: CASSTGTNLGGELFF
D gene: TRBD2
V gene: TRBV6-8
clone size: few
J gene: TRBJ2-2

CDR3 DNA: TGTGCCAGTCGCAGACCAAACGGCAATCAGCCCCAGCATTTT
CDR3 protein: CASRRPNGNQPQHF
D gene: NA
V gene: TRBV19
clone size: once
J gene: TRBJ1-5

CDR3 DNA: TGCGCCAGCAGCCCCGCTAGCGGCCAAGAGACCCAGTACTTC
CDR3 protein: CASSPASGQETQYF
D gene: TRBD2
V gene: TRBV5-1
clone size: NA
J gene: TRBJ2-5

CDR3 DNA: TGCGCCAGCAGCTGGGCGACAGGGGTCGAGCAAAAACTGTTTTTT
CDR3 protein: CASSWATGVEQKLFF
D gene: TRBD1
V gene: TRBV5-1
clone size: NA
J gene: TRBJ1-4

CDR3 DNA: TGTGCCAGCAGCGCCTACTGGGCGGCGGGGTACAATGAGCAGTTCTTC
CDR3 protein: CASSAYWAAGYNEQFF
D gene: NA
V gene: TRBV9
clone size: few
J gene: TRBJ2-1

CDR3 DNA: TGTGCCAGCAGTCTAGCGGGGGGCCCCTACAATGAGCAGTTCTTC
CDR3 protein: CASSLAGGPYNEQFF
D gene: TRBD2
V gene: TRBV28
clone size: NA
J gene: TRBJ2-1

CDR3 DNA: TGTGCCAGCAGTCCCGTGGGCGGTACCATGAACACTGAAGCTTTCTTT
CDR3 protein: CASSPVGGTMNTEAFF
D gene: NA
V gene: TRBV28
clone size: NA
J gene: TRBJ1-1

CDR3 DNA: TGTGCCAGCGCGGCCGGCACTGAAGCTTTCTTT
CDR3 protein: CASAAGTEAFF
D gene: NA
V gene: TRBV6-7
clone size: many
J gene: TRBJ1-1

CDR3 DNA: TGTGCCAGCTCACAGGGGGCAGGGGAAGAGACCCAGTACTTC
CDR3 protein: CASSQGAGEETQYF
D gene: TRBD1
V gene: TRBV18
clone size: NA
J gene: TRBJ2-5

CDR3 DNA: TGTGCCAGCAGCTTAGATCAGCCCGTTGTAGCAGATACGCAGTATTTT
CDR3 protein: CASSLDQPVVADTQYF
D gene: NA
V gene: TRBV11-3
clone size: medium-sized
J gene: TRBJ2-3

CDR3 DNA: TGTGCCAGCAGGGTCGACGTTATATCCTACAATGAGCAGTTCTTC
CDR3 protein: CASRVDVISYNEQFF
D gene: NA
V gene: TRBV28
clone size: few
J gene: TRBJ2-1